The entry that follows covers one T cell receptor beta chain sequence. What it binds is not known. Germline values: CDR1 SGHVS, CDR2 FQNEAQ. This CDR3 spans 13 amino acids. Trimming shortened V by 1 base and J by 4 bases, and 6 bases separated the two germline ends. The data stem from a study of shared clonotypes between healthy human individuals. On the study more broadly: Three CD4 naive, three CD4 memory, two CD8 naive and one CD8 memory plate were used per donor.

Template for every sorted-subset replicate PCR totaled about 0.2 ug DNA, tens of thousands of T cell genomes. Assay: immunoSEQ multiplex PCR; the TCRdb copy retains only in-frame clones and omits some. Found here are over a million clones, around 76% of them singletons; the top ten hold roughly 1.4%. Notes on the study in general: Non-shared clonotypes showed lower generation probabilities than clonotypes common to all four donors.

This chain links TRBV7-8 with TRBJ2-3; no clear D gene. The clonotype originates from a man between 18 and 35 years old in good health. Sequenced input: memory CD4+ T cells sorted from blood. This sample's subset: CD45RA-negative fraction. The DNA of the CDR3 is TGTGCCAGCAGCTTAGGATTAGCAGATACGCAGTATTTT. This codes for CASSLGLADTQYF.